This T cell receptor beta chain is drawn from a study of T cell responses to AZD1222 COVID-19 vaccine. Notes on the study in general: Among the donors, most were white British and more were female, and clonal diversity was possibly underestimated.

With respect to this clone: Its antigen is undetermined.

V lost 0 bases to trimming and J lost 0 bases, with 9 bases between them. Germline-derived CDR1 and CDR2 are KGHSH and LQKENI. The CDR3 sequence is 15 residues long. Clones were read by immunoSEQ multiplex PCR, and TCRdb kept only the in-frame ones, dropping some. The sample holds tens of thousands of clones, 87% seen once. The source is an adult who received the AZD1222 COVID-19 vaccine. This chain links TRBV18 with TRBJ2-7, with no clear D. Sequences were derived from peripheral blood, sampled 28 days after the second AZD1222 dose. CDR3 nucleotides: TGTGCCAGCTCACCACCGGCACGGAGCTCCTACGAGCAGTACTTC. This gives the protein CASSPPARSSYEQYF.